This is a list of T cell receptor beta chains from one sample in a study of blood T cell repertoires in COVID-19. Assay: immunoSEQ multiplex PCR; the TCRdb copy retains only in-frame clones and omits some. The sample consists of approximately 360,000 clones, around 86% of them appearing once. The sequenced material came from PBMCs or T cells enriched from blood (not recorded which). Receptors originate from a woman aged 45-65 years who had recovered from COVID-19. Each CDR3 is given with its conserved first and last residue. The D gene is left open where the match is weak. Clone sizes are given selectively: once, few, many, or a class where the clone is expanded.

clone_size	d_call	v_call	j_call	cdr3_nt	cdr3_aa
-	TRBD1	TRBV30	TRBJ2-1	TGTGCCTGGGGACCGGGACAGGGTTATAATGAGCAGTTCTTC	CAWGPGQGYNEQFF
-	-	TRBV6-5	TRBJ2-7	TGTGCCAGCAGTTGGGGGCAGGGAAACGAGCAGTACTTC	CASSWGQGNEQYF
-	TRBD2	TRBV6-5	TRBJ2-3	TGTGCCAGCAGTTCGAGACTAGCGGGCACCACAGATACGCAGTATTTT	CASSSRLAGTTDTQYF
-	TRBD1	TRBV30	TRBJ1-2	TGTGCCTGGACCGGACAGGGGATGGGTTTTCGGGGCTACACCTTC	CAWTGQGMGFRGYTF
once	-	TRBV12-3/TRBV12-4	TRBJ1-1	TGTGCCAGCAGTTCCCTAACCATTTCGGGGGCTTTCTTT	CASSSLTISGAFF
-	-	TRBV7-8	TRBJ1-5	TGTGCCAGCAGCTTATACCCAAGGACAGCCGGAATAGAGCCCCAGCATTTT	CASSLYPRTAGIEPQHF
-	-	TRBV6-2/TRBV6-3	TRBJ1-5	TGTGCCAGCAGTAAGACCAGGGAACAGCCCCAGCATTTT	CASSKTREQPQHF
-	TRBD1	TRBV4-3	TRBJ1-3	TGCGCCAGCAGCGAGGGGGCGCGGAACACCATATATTTT	CASSEGARNTIYF
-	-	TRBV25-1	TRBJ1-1	TGTGCCAGCAGTGGCCCGGGACACCTAAACACTGAAGCTTTCTTT	CASSGPGHLNTEAFF
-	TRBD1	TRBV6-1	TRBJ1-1	TGTGCCAGCAGTGAATCAAAAGGACAGGGGCTCGACACTGAAGCTTTCTTT	CASSESKGQGLDTEAFF
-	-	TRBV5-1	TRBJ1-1	TGCGCCAGCAGCCCAGGGAACACTGAAGCTTTCTTT	CASSPGNTEAFF
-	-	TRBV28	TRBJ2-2	TGTGCCAGCATACTGGCGGGAACCGGGGAGCTGTTTTTT	CASILAGTGELFF
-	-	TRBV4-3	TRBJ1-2	TGCGCCAGCAGCCAAGGCGGGGCAGGGCTGGATGGCTACACCTTC	CASSQGGAGLDGYTF
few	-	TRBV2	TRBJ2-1	TGTGCCAGCAGCCCAGTGAGATACGGCTCGGGTGAGCAGTTCTTC	CASSPVRYGSGEQFF
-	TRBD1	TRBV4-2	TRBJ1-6	TGTGCCAGCAGCCGTACAGGGACAGGGAATGGTTCACCCCTCCACTTT	CASSRTGTGNGSPLHF
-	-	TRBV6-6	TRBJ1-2	TGTGCCAGCAGTTTCCGGACTGACAATGGCTACACCTTC	CASSFRTDNGYTF
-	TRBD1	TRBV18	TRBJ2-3	TGTGCCAGCTCACCCCAGACAGGGAACACAGATACGCAGTATTTT	CASSPQTGNTDTQYF
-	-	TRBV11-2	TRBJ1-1	TGTGCCAGCACCCGGGGGCAGGGAGGGACTGAAGCTTTCTTT	CASTRGQGGTEAFF
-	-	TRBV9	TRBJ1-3	TGTGCCAGCAGCGCTACAGGCATATTTGTTGGAAACACCATATATTTT	CASSATGIFVGNTIYF
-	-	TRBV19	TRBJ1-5	TGTGCCAGTAGTCCATCCGAGGCCGCCCTGCACGATCAGCCCCAGCATTTT	CASSPSEAALHDQPQHF
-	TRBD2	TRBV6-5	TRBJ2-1	TGTGCCAGCAGCGCAAGCGGGATGGGGGGGTATGAGCAGTTCTTC	CASSASGMGGYEQFF
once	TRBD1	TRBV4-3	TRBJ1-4	TGCGCCAGCAGCCAAGAAGGGACAGGGGGTTCTCCTAATGAAAAACTGTTTTTT	CASSQEGTGGSPNEKLFF
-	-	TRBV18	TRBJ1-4	TGTGCCAGCTCACCGCGGCCAGGGGCTAATGAAAAACTGTTTTTT	CASSPRPGANEKLFF
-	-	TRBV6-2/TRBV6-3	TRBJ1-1	TGTGCCAGCAGTTACCCACAGGGGAACACTGAAGCTTTCTTT	CASSYPQGNTEAFF
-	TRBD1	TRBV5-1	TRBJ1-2	TGCGCCAGCAGCTCGGACAGGGGACGGTATGGCTACACCTTC	CASSSDRGRYGYTF
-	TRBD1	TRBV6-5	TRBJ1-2	TGTGCCAGCAGTTACGTCGGACAGGGGCTTGGCTACACCTTC	CASSYVGQGLGYTF
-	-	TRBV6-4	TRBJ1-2	TGTGCCAGCAGTGAGTCGGGATCCTATGGCTACACCTTC	CASSESGSYGYTF
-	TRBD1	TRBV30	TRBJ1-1	TGTGCCTGGAAAGACAGGGGGCTCGCTGAAGCTTTCTTT	CAWKDRGLAEAFF
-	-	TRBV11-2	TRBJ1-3	TGTGCCAGCAGCTTGCGGGGTGGAAACACCATATATTTT	CASSLRGGNTIYF
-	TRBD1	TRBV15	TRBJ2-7	TGTGCCACCAGCAGAGCAGGGGGAGAGTCCTACGAGCAGTACTTC	CATSRAGGESYEQYF
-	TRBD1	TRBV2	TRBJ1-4	TGTGCCAGAGGCGGGACAGGGGGCGAAAAACTGTTTTTT	CARGGTGGEKLFF
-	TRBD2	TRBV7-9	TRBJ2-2	TGTGCCAGCAGCCAGCCCGCTAGCGGGAGTAACGGGGAGCTGTTTTTT	CASSQPASGSNGELFF
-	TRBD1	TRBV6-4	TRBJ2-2	TGTGCCAGCAGTGCTGGACAGGGTGACACCGGGGAGCTGTTTTTT	CASSAGQGDTGELFF
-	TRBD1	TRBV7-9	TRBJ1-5	TGTGCCAGCAGCTTGGGGGACAGGGGGGTTATACGGCCCCAGCATTTT	CASSLGDRGVIRPQHF
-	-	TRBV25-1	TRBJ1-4	TGTGCCAGCAGTGAATTAGCCCAGGAAAAACTGTTTTTT	CASSELAQEKLFF
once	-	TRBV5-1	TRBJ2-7	TGCGCCAGCAGCTTGGAGTTGGCTAGCAGAACCGGGGGCTACGAGCAGTACTTC	CASSLELASRTGGYEQYF
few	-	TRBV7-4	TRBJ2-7	TGTGCCAGCAGCTTATCACGAGGATTC	CASSLSRGF
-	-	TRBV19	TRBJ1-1	TGTGCCAGTAGTATGACGGGGGGCACTGAAGCTTTCTTT	CASSMTGGTEAFF
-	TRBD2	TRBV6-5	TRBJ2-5	TGTGCCAGCAGTTACTCGGGGAGGGGTGGGCAAGAGACCCAGTACTTC	CASSYSGRGGQETQYF
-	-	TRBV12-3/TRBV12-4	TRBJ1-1	TGTGCCACCCAACACCCGAACACTGAAGCTTTCTTT	CATQHPNTEAFF
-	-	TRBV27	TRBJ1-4	TGTGCCAGCAGTTTAGTTCAGTCAGAGGATGAAAAACTGTTTTTT	CASSLVQSEDEKLFF
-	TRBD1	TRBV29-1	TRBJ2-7	TGCAGCGTTGAAGGGGGACAGGGTCTGGGCGAGCAGTACTTC	CSVEGGQGLGEQYF
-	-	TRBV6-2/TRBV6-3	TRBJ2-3	TGTGCCAGCAGTTGGACATCTGTCGGCACAGATACGCAGTATTTT	CASSWTSVGTDTQYF
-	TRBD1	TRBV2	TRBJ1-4	TGTGCCAGCAGGGCAGGGGGAGCTAGTGAAAAACTGTTTTTT	CASRAGGASEKLFF
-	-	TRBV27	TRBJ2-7	TGTGCCAGCAGCTATGCAGTTTCTTGGAGTTTATACGAGCAGTACTTC	CASSYAVSWSLYEQYF
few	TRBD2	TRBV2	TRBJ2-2	TGTGCCAGCCTCGGGACTAGCGGGATTTCGAGCGGGGAGCTGTTTTTT	CASLGTSGISSGELFF
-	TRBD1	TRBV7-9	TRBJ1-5	TGTGCCAGCAGCCGACAGGGTTATAATCAGCCCCAGCATTTT	CASSRQGYNQPQHF
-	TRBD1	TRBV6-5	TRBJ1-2	TGTGCCAGCAGTTCAACCATCGGGACAGGGGGAGGCTACACCTTC	CASSSTIGTGGGYTF
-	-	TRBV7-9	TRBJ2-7	TGTGCCAGCAGCTTAGGGACTACGGCTAGGAAGCAGTACTTC	CASSLGTTARKQYF
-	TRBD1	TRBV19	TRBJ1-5	TGTGCCAGTAGTATTCAGGACAGGGGCAATCAGCCCCAGCATTTT	CASSIQDRGNQPQHF
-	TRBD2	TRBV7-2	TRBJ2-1	TGTGCCAGCAGCCCCGGACTAGCGAAAAACAATGAGCAGTTCTTC	CASSPGLAKNNEQFF
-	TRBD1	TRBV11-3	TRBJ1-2	TGTGCCAGCAGCGGGACAGGGGACTATGGCTACACCTTC	CASSGTGDYGYTF
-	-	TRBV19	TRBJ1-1	TGTGCCAGTGGACATCCCGCTTTCTTT	CASGHPAFF
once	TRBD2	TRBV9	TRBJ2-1	TGTGCCAGCAGCCCGCGGGAGGCTCCGATACAGAATGAGCAGTTCTTC	CASSPREAPIQNEQFF
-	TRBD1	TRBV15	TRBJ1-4	TGTGCCACCAGCAGGGACAGGTTCGGAAAACTGTTTTTT	CATSRDRFGKLFF
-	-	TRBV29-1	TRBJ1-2	TGCAGCGTTGAGCGTCGGCAGGGGAATGGCTACACCTTC	CSVERRQGNGYTF
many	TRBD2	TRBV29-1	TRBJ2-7	TGCAGCGTTGAAAGTATAGCGGGGGGTCGAGAGCAGTACTTC	CSVESIAGGREQYF
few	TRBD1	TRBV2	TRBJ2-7	TGTGCCAGCAGTCGGGACAGGGGGCGATACGAGCAGTACTTC	CASSRDRGRYEQYF
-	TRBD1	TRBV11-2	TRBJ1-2	TGTGCCAGCAGCACCCGACAGGGGAGTGGCTACACCTTC	CASSTRQGSGYTF